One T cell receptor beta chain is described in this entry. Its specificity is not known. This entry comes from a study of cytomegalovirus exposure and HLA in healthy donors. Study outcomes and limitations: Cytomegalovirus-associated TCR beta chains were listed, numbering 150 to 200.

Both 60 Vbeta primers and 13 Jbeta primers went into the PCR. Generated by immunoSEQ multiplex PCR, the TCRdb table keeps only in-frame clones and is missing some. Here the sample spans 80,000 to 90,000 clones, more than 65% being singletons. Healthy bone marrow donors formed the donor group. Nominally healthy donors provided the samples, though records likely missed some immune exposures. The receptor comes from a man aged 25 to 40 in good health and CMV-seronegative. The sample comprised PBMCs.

The CDR3 region is CASSPRAGRDEKLFF. The CDR3, as DNA: TGTGCCAGCAGCCCTCGGGCTGGGAGGGATGAAAAACTGTTTTTT. The chain joins TRBV14 to TRBJ1-4; D remains unclear. Germline CDR1 and CDR2: SGHDN and FVKESK. The CDR3 is 15 amino acids. The V end lost 4 bases, the J end lost 6 bases, and 15 bases lay between the germline ends.